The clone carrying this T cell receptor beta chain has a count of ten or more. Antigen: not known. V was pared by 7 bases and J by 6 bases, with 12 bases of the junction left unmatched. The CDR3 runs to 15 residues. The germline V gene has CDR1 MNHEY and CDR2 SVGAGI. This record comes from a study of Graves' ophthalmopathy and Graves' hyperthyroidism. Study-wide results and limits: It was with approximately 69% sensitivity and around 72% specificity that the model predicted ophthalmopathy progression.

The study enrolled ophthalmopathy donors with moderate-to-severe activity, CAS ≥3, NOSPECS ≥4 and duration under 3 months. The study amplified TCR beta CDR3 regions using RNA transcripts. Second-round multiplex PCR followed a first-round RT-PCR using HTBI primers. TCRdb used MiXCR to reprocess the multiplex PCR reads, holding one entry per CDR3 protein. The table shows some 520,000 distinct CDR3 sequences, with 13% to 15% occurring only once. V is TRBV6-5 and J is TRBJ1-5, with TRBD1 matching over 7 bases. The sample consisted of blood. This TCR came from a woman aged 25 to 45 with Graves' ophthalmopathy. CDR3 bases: TGTGCCAGCAAGGATGACAGGGAAATGTCTCAGCCCCAGCATTTT. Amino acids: CASKDDREMSQPQHF.